This passage covers 29 T cell receptor beta chains from one sample sequenced in a study of T cell responses to AZD1222 COVID-19 vaccine. The table came from immunoSEQ multiplex PCR; TCRdb's copy has only in-frame clones and leaves some out. The sample carries 200,000 or so clones, under 95% recorded once. This specimen was peripheral blood, taken 28 days after the second AZD1222 dose. These receptor sequences come from an adult who received the AZD1222 COVID-19 vaccine.

The gene calls are TRBV11-1 and TRBJ1-5, with D possibly TRBD1 on 5 matching bases. The CDR3 runs 13 residues. V dropped 5 bases and J dropped 5 bases, with 10 bases sitting between them. Looked up from germline, CDR1 is SGHAT and CDR2 is FQDESV (reference sequence). Here the CDR3 reads CASSPGGDQPQHF. CDR3 in DNA: TGTGCCAGCAGCCCGGGGGGGGATCAGCCCCAGCATTTT.

The rearrangement joins TRBV3-1 (or the pseudogene TRBV3-2) to TRBJ1-1, with 8 nucleotides matching TRBD1. The germline V gene encodes CDR1 LGHDT and CDR2 YNNKEL (reference sequence). The trim removed 4 bases at V and 5 bases at J, leaving 3 bases unmatched. The CDR3 contains 13 residues. The CDR3 loop reads CASSPRGRTEAFF. The CDR3 DNA follows: TGTGCCAGCAGCCCCAGGGGGCGAACTGAAGCTTTCTTT.

The V gene is TRBV29-1, the J gene TRBJ1-1, with D possibly matching TRBD1 (5 bases). The germline V and J ends were trimmed by 7 bases and 5 bases, with 14 bases remaining between them. The CDR3 extends over 12 amino acids. CDR1 and CDR2 from the germline V gene are SQVTM and ANQGSEA. This chain's CDR3 is CSGMGVGTEAFF. CDR3 nucleotides: TGCAGCGGTATGGGGGTGGGGACTGAAGCTTTCTTT.

V gene TRBV6-5 combines with J gene TRBJ1-4; TRBD1 aligns across 8 bases. CDR1 and CDR2 from the germline V gene are MNHEY and SVGAGI. The CDR3 spans 14 residues. Trimming at V came to 7 bases and at J to 8 bases, leaving 9 bases not matched to a gene. CDR3 coding DNA: TGTGCCAGCAAGACCAGGGGGCAACGAGAAAAACTGTTTTTT. Translation gives CASKTRGQREKLFF.

The V gene is TRBV10-2, the J gene TRBJ2-7; TRBD2 agrees at 7 bases. The germline V gene has CDR1 WSHSY and CDR2 SAAADI. The V and J ends lost 2 bases and 2 bases, in that order; junction bases with no gene match: 9. This CDR3 contains 16 residues. Here the CDR3 reads CASSEMASGSPYEQYF. The DNA of the CDR3 is TGCGCCAGCAGTGAGATGGCTAGCGGTTCACCCTACGAGCAGTACTTC.

A few counts support this clone. V usage is TRBV4-2 and J usage is TRBJ2-3, with D tentatively TRBD1 (5 bases). Germline V lookup: CDR1 LGHNA, CDR2 YNFKEQ. The CDR3 is made up of 16 amino acids. With 3 bases removed from V and 0 bases from J, the gap between germline ends came to 13 bases. The CDR3 reads CASSHEGAASTDTQYF. CDR3 nucleotide sequence: TGTGCCAGCAGCCACGAAGGGGCCGCTAGCACAGATACGCAGTATTTT.

V and J are TRBV6-5 and TRBJ1-3; D is possibly TRBD1 (5 bases). Germline V CDR1 and CDR2: MNHEY, SVGAGI. Trimming pared 2 bases from V and 4 bases from J, leaving 12 bases between. CDR3 length equals 15 residues. The CDR3 region has the DNA TGTGCCAGCAGTTACGGGGGGATTGAAGGAAACACCATATATTTT. This encodes CASSYGGIEGNTIYF.

The chain combines TRBV4-2 with TRBJ1-1; no firm D call. The CDR3 has 14 residues. Germline lookup yields CDR1 LGHNA and CDR2 YNFKEQ. V was pared by 4 bases and J by 4 bases, with 13 bases between. The DNA of the CDR3 is TGTGCCAGCAGCCGAACGGGTGAATTCACTGAAGCTTTCTTT. This sequence encodes CASSRTGEFTEAFF.

This clone came up once. The rearrangement links TRBV3-1 (or the pseudogene TRBV3-2) to TRBJ1-5, with TRBD1 identical over 7 bases. In germline, CDR1 is LGHDT, CDR2 YNNKEL (reference sequence). Trimming removed 4 bases from V and 6 bases from J; junction bases left unmatched: 12. CDR3 length: 16 residues. The CDR3 DNA reads TGTGCCAGCAGCCTAAGCCCGACAGGGAATAGTCAGCCCCAGCATTTT. Protein: CASSLSPTGNSQPQHF.

The chain has TRBV9 and TRBJ1-2; D is uncertain. Trimming cost V 1 base and J 8 bases, with 9 bases left between them. This CDR3 has 12 residues. Germline loops: CDR1 SGDLS, CDR2 YYNGEE. This CDR3 is CASSVRSGGYTF. The DNA of the CDR3 is TGTGCCAGCAGCGTAAGGTCGGGGGGCTACACCTTC.

V gene TRBV12-3 or TRBV12-4 combines with J gene TRBJ2-7; 9 bases are shared with TRBD1. CDR3 length: 13 residues. The V and J ends lost 5 bases and 7 bases, in that order; junction bases with no gene match: 6. CDR3 in DNA: TGTGCCAGCAGTCCCGGGACAGGGAAGGAGCAGTACTTC. Translating it yields CASSPGTGKEQYF.

Concerning this clone itself: A far larger clone is one base from this, pointing to a likely read error. V gene TRBV5-6 combines with J gene TRBJ1-1; 10 positions agree with TRBD1. Germline lookup yields CDR1 SGHDT and CDR2 YYEEEE. V trimming: 4 bases; J trimming: 5 bases; junction bases outside the gene matches: 2. The CDR3 consists of 13 residues. The CDR3 is CASSRTGGTEAFF. The CDR3 nucleotides are TGTGCCAGCAGCCGGACAGGGGGGACTGAAGCTTTCTTT.

The chain recombines TRBV7-9 with TRBJ2-1; D remains unclear. The V gene's germline CDR1 is SEHNR and CDR2 FQNEAQ (reference sequence). Trimming shortened V by 1 base and J by 1 base, and 5 bases separated the two germline ends. This CDR3 has 14 residues. The DNA of the CDR3 is TGTGCCAGCAGCTTAGATGGGTCCTACAATGAGCAGTTCTTC. Its translation: CASSLDGSYNEQFF. Complete variable domain (other parts from reference TRBV7-9 and TRBJ2-1): DTGVSQNPRHKITKRGQNVTFRCDPISEHNRLYWYRQTLGQGPEFLTYFQNEAQLEKSRLLSDRFSAERPKGSFSTLEIQRTEQGDSAMYLCASSLDGSYNEQFFGPGTRLTVL.

The V call is TRBV7-8, the J call TRBJ1-2; D ambiguous. The CDR3 extends over 13 amino acids. From germline, CDR1 is SGHVS and CDR2 FQNEAQ. Trimming took off 1 base at V and 8 bases at J, with 11 bases between the two ends. CDR3 protein: CASSLGQVWGYTF. CDR3 in DNA: TGTGCCAGCAGCTTAGGTCAGGTCTGGGGCTACACCTTC.

J is TRBJ2-5 and V is TRBV29-1; 8 bases agree with TRBD2. V gave up 4 bases and J gave up 5 bases; unmatched junction bases: 6. This CDR3 has 13 amino acids. CDR1 and CDR2 from the germline V gene are SQVTM and ANQGSEA. The CDR3 DNA follows: TGCAGCGTTGTACGGGGGGGCCGGGAGACCCAGTACTTC. Its translation: CSVVRGGRETQYF.

This chain joins TRBV7-3 and TRBJ2-2; D gene unclear. This CDR3 contains 13 residues. Germline V gene sequence: CDR1 SGHTA, CDR2 FQGTGA. V lost 5 bases and J 3 bases, leaving 7 bases between the germline ends. CDR3 DNA sequence: TGTGCCAGCAGCCCAGTCCACACCGGGGAGCTGTTTTTT. As protein: CASSPVHTGELFF.

The gene calls are TRBV10-2 and TRBJ2-2, with TRBD2 identical over 12 bases. Germline assignment: CDR1 WSHSY and CDR2 SAAADI. The V and J ends lost 4 bases and 1 base, in that order; junction bases with no gene match: 1. The CDR3 has 16 residues. The CDR3 is CASSGLAGVNTGELFF. The CDR3, as DNA: TGCGCCAGCAGTGGACTAGCGGGGGTGAACACCGGGGAGCTGTTTTTT.

The chain combines TRBV2 with TRBJ1-2, with TRBD1 matching 11 bases. V shed 10 bases, J shed 5 bases, and the junction held 9 bases outside the gene matches. The germline gives CDR1 SNHLY, CDR2 FYNNEI. The CDR3 extends over 14 amino acids. In DNA form, the CDR3 reads TGTGCCACCCGCCGGACAGGGGGCGCGTATGGCTACACCTTC. Translating it yields CATRRTGGAYGYTF.

This CDR3 reads CASSPSTGELFF. The CDR3 DNA sequence: TGTGCCAGCAGCCCGTCGACCGGGGAGCTGTTTTTT. The genes are TRBV14 and TRBJ2-2; D unclear. Germline CDR1 SGHDN, CDR2 FVKESK. V was cut by 4 bases and J by 5 bases, with 5 bases left in between. The CDR3 extends over 12 amino acids.

The chain couples TRBV3-1 (or the pseudogene TRBV3-2) to TRBJ2-1; D is perhaps TRBD1 or TRBD2 (5 bases each). The CDR3 totals 17 residues. Trimming removed 5 bases from V and 5 bases from J, with 22 bases in between. Per the germline V gene, CDR1 is LGHDT and CDR2 is YNNKEL (reference sequence). The CDR3 DNA follows: TGTGCCAGCAGCTCTACTTTGAGGGGCGCAGGAAACAATGAGCAGTTCTTC. Translation gives CASSSTLRGAGNNEQFF.

The chain couples TRBV28 to TRBJ1-2, with 7 positions matching TRBD1. The CDR3 is 15 amino acids. The V and J ends lost 5 bases and 4 bases, in that order; junction bases with no gene match: 10. Germline V gene lookup returns CDR1 MDHEN and CDR2 SYDVKM. CDR3 sequence reads: CASSPGTANTYGYTF. The CDR3 nucleotides read TGTGCCAGCAGTCCCGGGACAGCAAACACCTATGGCTACACCTTC.

The chain is built from TRBV11-2 and TRBJ2-1, with D tentatively TRBD2 (7 bases). Per the germline V gene, CDR1 is SGHAT and CDR2 is FQNNGV. With 5 bases removed from V and 10 bases from J, the gap between germline ends came to 21 bases. This CDR3 comprises 15 residues. CDR3 residues: CASSPIGGALEEQFF. The CDR3 DNA follows: TGTGCCAGCAGCCCCATTGGGGGGGCCCTCGAGGAGCAGTTCTTC.

The chain links TRBV2 to TRBJ1-1; D is undetermined. Trimming took off 0 bases at V and 7 bases at J, with 9 bases between the two ends. From germline, CDR1 is SNHLY and CDR2 FYNNEI. The CDR3 runs 13 residues. DNA for the CDR3: TGTGCCAGCAGTGAAGCGCGGGCAGATGAAGCTTTCTTT. It yields the protein CASSEARADEAFF.

V is TRBV5-1 and J is TRBJ1-2; 7 nucleotides match TRBD1. Germline V lookup: CDR1 SGHRS, CDR2 YFSETQ. Losses at the gene ends were 4 bases for V and 2 bases for J; bases not matched to a gene: 8. The CDR3 is 15 residues long. CDR3 region: CASSPTGVINYGYTF. CDR3 DNA: TGCGCCAGCAGCCCCACAGGGGTAATCAACTATGGCTACACCTTC.

The chain uses TRBV19 and TRBJ1-1, with D hard to call. The V gene lost 5 bases and the J gene lost 0 bases, with 10 bases spanning the gap. The CDR3 totals 14 residues. Germline lookup yields CDR1 LNHDA and CDR2 SQIVND (reference sequence). The CDR3 protein is CASSPDRMNTEAFF. In DNA, the CDR3 is TGTGCCAGTAGTCCCGATCGAATGAACACTGAAGCTTTCTTT.

The chain recombines TRBV5-1 with TRBJ1-4; D unclear. This CDR3 spans 14 amino acids. Germline V lookup: CDR1 SGHRS, CDR2 YFSETQ. V lost 1 base and J 5 bases, leaving 9 bases between the germline ends. Written as DNA, the CDR3 is TGCGCCAGCAGCTTGACAGTGGAAAATGAAAAACTGTTTTTT. Amino acids: CASSLTVENEKLFF.

The chain carries TRBV2 and TRBJ2-7, with D perhaps matching TRBD1 (6 bases). The CDR3 sequence is 14 residues long. Trimming removed 3 bases from V and 0 bases from J, with 9 bases in between. Germline CDR1 SNHLY, CDR2 FYNNEI. The CDR3: CASSEGAPSYEQYF. In nucleotides, the CDR3 is TGTGCCAGCAGTGAGGGGGCACCCTCCTACGAGCAGTACTTC. The variable domain in full, with the rest retrieved from reference TRBV2 and TRBJ2-7, is EPEVTQTPSHQVTQMGQEVILRCVPISNHLYFYWYRQILGQKVEFLVSFYNNEISEKSEIFDDQFSVERPDGSNFTLKIRSTKLEDSAMYFCASSEGAPSYEQYFGPGTRLTVT.

The sample holds one count of this clone. J is TRBJ2-7 and V is TRBV6-5, with 10 bases fitting TRBD1. The CDR3 length is 15 residues. Germline CDR1 reads MNHEY; CDR2 reads SVGAGI. Unmatched junction bases numbered 3, after V lost 0 bases and J lost 4 bases. The CDR3 reads CASSYSGTGEYEQYF. Written as DNA, the CDR3 is TGTGCCAGCAGTTACTCAGGGACAGGGGAGTACGAGCAGTACTTC.

The chain is built from TRBV18 and TRBJ1-1; 7 bases fit TRBD1. This CDR3 has 14 amino acids. V was clipped by 6 bases and J by 4 bases; unmatched bases: 8. Germline CDR1 reads KGHSH; CDR2 reads LQKENI. The CDR3 is CASSPQDRATEAFF. In DNA, the CDR3 is TGTGCCAGCTCCCCCCAAGACAGGGCCACTGAAGCTTTCTTT.